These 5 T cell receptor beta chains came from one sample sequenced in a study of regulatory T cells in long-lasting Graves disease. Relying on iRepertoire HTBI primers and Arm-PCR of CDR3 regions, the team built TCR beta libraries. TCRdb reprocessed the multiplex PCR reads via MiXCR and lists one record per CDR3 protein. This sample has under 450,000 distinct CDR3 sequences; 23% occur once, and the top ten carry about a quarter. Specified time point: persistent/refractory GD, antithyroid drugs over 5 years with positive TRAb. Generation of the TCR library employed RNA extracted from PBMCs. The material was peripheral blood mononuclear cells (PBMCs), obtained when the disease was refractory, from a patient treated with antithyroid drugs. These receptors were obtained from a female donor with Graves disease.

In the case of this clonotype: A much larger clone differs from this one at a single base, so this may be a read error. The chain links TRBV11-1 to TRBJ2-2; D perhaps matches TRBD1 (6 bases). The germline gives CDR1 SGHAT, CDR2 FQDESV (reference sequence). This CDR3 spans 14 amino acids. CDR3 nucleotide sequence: TGTGCCGGCAGCAGGGGACGCAACACCGGGGAGCTGTTTTTT. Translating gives CAGSRGRNTGELFF.

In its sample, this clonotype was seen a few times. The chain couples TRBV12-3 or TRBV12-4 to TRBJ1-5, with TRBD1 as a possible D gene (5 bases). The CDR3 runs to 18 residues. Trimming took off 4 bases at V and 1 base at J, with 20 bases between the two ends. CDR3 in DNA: TGTGCCAGCAGTTCTATTGACACGGGGCTGGTGAGCAATCAGCCCCAGCATTTT. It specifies CASSSIDTGLVSNQPQHF.

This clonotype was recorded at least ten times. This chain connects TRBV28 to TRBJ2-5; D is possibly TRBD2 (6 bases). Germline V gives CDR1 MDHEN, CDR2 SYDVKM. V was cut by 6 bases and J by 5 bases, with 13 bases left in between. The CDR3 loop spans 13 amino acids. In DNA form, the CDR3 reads TGTGCCAGCAGGCTGACTAGATGGGAGACCCAGTACTTC. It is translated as CASRLTRWETQYF.

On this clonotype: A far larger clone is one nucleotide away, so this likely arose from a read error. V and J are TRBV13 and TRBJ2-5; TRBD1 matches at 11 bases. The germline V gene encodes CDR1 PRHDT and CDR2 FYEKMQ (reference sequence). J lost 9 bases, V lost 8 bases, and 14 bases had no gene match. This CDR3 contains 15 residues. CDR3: CASPRDRGAREAQYF. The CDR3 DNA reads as TGTGCCAGCCCGAGGGACAGGGGGGCTCGGGAGGCCCAGTACTTC.

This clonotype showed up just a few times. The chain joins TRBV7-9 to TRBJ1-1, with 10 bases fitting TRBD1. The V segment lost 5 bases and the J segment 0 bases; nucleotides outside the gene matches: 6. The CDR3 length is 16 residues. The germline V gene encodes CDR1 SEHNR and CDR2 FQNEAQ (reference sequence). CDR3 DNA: TGTGCCAGCAGCCCCCAGACAGGGGGCATGAACACTGAAGCTTTCTTT. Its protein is CASSPQTGGMNTEAFF. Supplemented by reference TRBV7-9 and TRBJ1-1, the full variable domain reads DTGVSQNPRHKITKRGQNVTFRCDPISEHNRLYWYRQTLGQGPEFLTYFQNEAQLEKSRLLSDRFSAERPKGSFSTLEIQRTEQGDSAMYLCASSPQTGGMNTEAFFGQGTRLTVV.